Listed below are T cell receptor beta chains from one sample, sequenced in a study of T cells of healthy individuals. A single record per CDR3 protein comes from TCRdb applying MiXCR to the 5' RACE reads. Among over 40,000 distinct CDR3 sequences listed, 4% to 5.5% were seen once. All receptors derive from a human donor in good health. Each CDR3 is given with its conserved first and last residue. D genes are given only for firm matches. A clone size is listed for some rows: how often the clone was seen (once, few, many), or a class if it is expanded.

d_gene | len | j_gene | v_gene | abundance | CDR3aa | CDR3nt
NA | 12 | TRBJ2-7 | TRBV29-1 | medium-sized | CSVRDPSYEQYF | TGCAGCGTCCGGGACCCCTCCTACGAGCAGTACTTC
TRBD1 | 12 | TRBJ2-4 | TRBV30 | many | CAWKGTGPIQYF | TGTGCCTGGAAAGGGACAGGGCCTATTCAGTACTTC
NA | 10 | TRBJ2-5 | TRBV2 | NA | CASSEYTKYF | TGTGCCAGCAGTGAATACACTAAGTACTTC
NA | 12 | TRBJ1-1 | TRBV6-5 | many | CASRTGNTEAFF | TGTGCCAGCAGGACAGGGAACACTGAAGCTTTCTTT
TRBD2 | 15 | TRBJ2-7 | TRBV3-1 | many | CASSHRLAGVYEQYF | TGTGCCAGCAGCCATAGACTAGCGGGAGTCTACGAGCAGTACTTC
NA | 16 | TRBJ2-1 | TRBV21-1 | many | CASSKDRQGPNNEQFF | TGTGCCAGCAGCAAAGATCGACAGGGACCTAACAATGAGCAGTTCTTC
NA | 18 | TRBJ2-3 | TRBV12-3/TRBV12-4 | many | CASRTTLGLGASPDTQYF | TGTGCCAGCAGGACAACCTTGGGGTTGGGCGCGAGTCCGGATACGCAGTATTTT
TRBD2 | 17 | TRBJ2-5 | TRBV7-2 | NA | CASSLPSGRRYQETQYF | TGTGCCAGCAGCTTACCTAGCGGGAGGAGGTACCAAGAGACCCAGTACTTC
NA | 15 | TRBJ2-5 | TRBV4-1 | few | CASSQDGRIEVTQYF | TGCGCCAGCAGCCAAGATGGACGAATAGAGGTGACCCAGTACTTC
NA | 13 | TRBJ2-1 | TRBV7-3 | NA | CASGEVGRNEQFF | TGTGCCAGCGGCGAGGTGGGGAGGAATGAGCAGTTCTTC
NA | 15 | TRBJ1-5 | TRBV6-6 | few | CASSFDSMGHQPQHF | TGTGCCAGCAGCTTCGACAGTATGGGGCATCAGCCCCAGCATTTT
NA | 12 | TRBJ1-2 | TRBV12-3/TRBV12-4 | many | CASRLDPYGYTF | TGTGCCAGCAGGTTAGACCCCTATGGCTACACCTTC
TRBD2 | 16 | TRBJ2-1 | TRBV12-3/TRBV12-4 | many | CASSLAAGVSYNEQFF | TGTGCCAGCAGCCTGGCGGCGGGAGTCTCCTACAATGAGCAGTTCTTC
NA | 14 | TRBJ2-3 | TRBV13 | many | CASSLGLGVDTQYF | TGTGCCAGCAGCTTAGGCCTGGGGGTGGATACGCAGTATTTT
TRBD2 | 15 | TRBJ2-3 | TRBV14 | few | CASSRDYGSTDTQYF | TGTGCCAGCAGCCGGGACTACGGAAGTACAGATACGCAGTATTTT